These 2 T cell receptor beta chains share one sample of origin, sequenced in a study of blood T cell repertoires in COVID-19. Assay used: immunoSEQ multiplex PCR; TCRdb lists only in-frame clones, some missing. Of tens of thousands of clones listed, 84% are singletons. Sequences were obtained from peripheral blood. The receptors originated from a woman aged 60-70 years with acute or convalescent COVID-19.

The V call is TRBV5-1, the J call TRBJ2-2; tentatively, D is TRBD2 (7 bases). V lost 0 bases and J 7 bases, leaving 16 bases between the germline ends. Germline V lookup: CDR1 SGHRS, CDR2 YFSETQ. The CDR3 is 16 residues long. Here the CDR3 reads CASSLGSRGAGGELFF. The CDR3 nucleotides are TGCGCCAGCAGCTTGGGTTCTCGGGGGGCCGGCGGGGAGCTGTTTTTT. The whole variable domain, remainder taken from reference TRBV5-1 and TRBJ2-2, is KAGVTQTPRYLIKTRGQQVTLSCSPISGHRSVSWYQQTPGQGLQFLFEYFSETQRNKGNFPGRFSGRQFSNSRSEMNVSTLELGDSALYLCASSLGSRGAGGELFFGEGSRLTVL.

This chain joins TRBV9 and TRBJ2-6; maybe TRBD1 (5 bases). The germline V gene encodes CDR1 SGDLS and CDR2 YYNGEE. Trimming cost V 0 bases and J 1 base, with 8 bases left between them. The CDR3 is made up of 16 amino acids. The CDR3 protein is CASSVEAGSGANVLTF. The CDR3 DNA reads as TGTGCCAGCAGCGTAGAGGCAGGGTCTGGGGCCAACGTCCTGACTTTC.